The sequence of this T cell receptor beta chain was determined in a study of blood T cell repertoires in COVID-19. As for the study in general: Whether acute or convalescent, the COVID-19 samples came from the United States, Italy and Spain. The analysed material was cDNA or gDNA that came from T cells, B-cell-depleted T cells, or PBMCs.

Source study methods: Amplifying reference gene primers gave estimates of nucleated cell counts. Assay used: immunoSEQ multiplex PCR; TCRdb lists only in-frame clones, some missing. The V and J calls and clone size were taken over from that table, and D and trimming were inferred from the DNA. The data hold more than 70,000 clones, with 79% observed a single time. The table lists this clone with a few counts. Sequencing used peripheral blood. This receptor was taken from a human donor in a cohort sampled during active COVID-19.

The DNA for the CDR3 is TGTGCCAGCAGTTACCTAGGAGAGGGTCAAGAGACCCAGTACTTC. Translated: CASSYLGEGQETQYF. The chain recombines TRBV6-5 with TRBJ2-5, with TRBD2 as a possible D gene (5 bases). V gave up 2 bases and J gave up 2 bases, with 12 bases separating them. This CDR3 has 15 residues. Per the germline V gene, CDR1 is MNHEY and CDR2 is SVGAGI.